The 10 T cell receptor beta chains given below trace back to one sample, sequenced in a study of T-cell memory formation after mild COVID-19. Each CDR3 protein is one row after TCRdb ran MiXCR on the 5' RACE reads. The data show some 410,000 distinct CDR3 sequences, roughly a quarter seen once. Material: PBMCs or a T cell subset sorted from them (not recorded which). The source is an adult woman who had mild COVID-19 (a few samples of this study predate the infection). Cell type and time point are not known.

The chain recombines TRBV5-1 with TRBJ2-7; 9 bases map to TRBD1. Germline CDR1 is SGHRS and CDR2 is YFSETQ. The CDR3 is 14 amino acids. Unmatched junction bases numbered 4, after V lost 4 bases and J lost 2 bases. The CDR3: CASSGTGTPYEQYF. In DNA, the CDR3 is TGCGCCAGCAGCGGGACAGGGACACCCTACGAGCAGTACTTC.

This clonotype was detected only a few times. The chain carries TRBV7-9 and TRBJ2-7, with 8 bases lining up with TRBD2. The trim removed 5 bases at V and 2 bases at J, leaving 11 bases unmatched. The CDR3 is 16 amino acids. Germline V gene data show CDR1 as SEHNR and CDR2 as FQNEAQ (reference sequence). The CDR3 loop reads CASSPPRLGLAYEQYF. In nucleotides, the CDR3 is TGTGCCAGCAGCCCTCCCAGGCTGGGACTAGCCTACGAGCAGTACTTC.

This chain joins TRBV19 and TRBJ1-6, with 8 bases aligning to TRBD1. Germline V gene data show CDR1 as LNHDA and CDR2 as SQIVND (reference sequence). V trimming: 10 bases; J trimming: 11 bases; junction bases outside the gene matches: 10. The CDR3 totals 13 residues. The CDR3 DNA reads as TGTGCCACCGGAGGACAGGGTAGGACACCCCTCCACTTT. The encoded protein is CATGGQGRTPLHF.

There are a few counts of this clonotype. The rearrangement uses TRBV4-1 and TRBJ2-7; possible D gene TRBD1, 6 bases. Germline CDR1 reads MGHRA; CDR2 reads YSYEKL. Trimming stripped 0 bases from V and 7 bases from J, with 13 bases between. The CDR3 is 14 residues long. Here the CDR3 reads CASSQDPTGLEQYF. CDR3 nucleotide sequence: TGCGCCAGCAGCCAAGACCCTACAGGGCTTGAGCAGTACTTC.

In its sample, this clonotype was seen a few times. This rearrangement joins TRBV12-3 or TRBV12-4 to TRBJ2-7, with D hard to call. The V end was cut by 3 bases, the J end by 4 bases, with 13 bases between. The CDR3 is made up of 14 amino acids. The CDR3 nucleotides are TGTGCCAGCAGTTTCACCGTAGGAGTTTACGAGCAGTACTTC. Translation: CASSFTVGVYEQYF.

V gene TRBV5-1 combines with J gene TRBJ2-2, with 8 bases aligning to TRBD1. Losses at the gene ends were 4 bases for V and 6 bases for J; bases not matched to a gene: 5. Germline V gene sequence: CDR1 SGHRS, CDR2 YFSETQ. CDR3 length: 14 residues. CDR3 region: CASSRQQGAGELFF. The DNA for the CDR3 is TGCGCCAGCAGCCGTCAACAGGGGGCCGGGGAGCTGTTTTTT. Variable domain in full (rest from reference TRBV5-1 and TRBJ2-2): KAGVTQTPRYLIKTRGQQVTLSCSPISGHRSVSWYQQTPGQGLQFLFEYFSETQRNKGNFPGRFSGRQFSNSRSEMNVSTLELGDSALYLCASSRQQGAGELFFGEGSRLTVL.

The gene calls are TRBV7-9 and TRBJ2-7; TRBD2 matches 8 bases. Germline lookup yields CDR1 SEHNR and CDR2 FQNEAQ (reference sequence). The CDR3 is made up of 15 amino acids. With V trimmed by 0 bases and J by 0 bases, 1 base remained unmatched. Here the CDR3 reads CASSLAGTSSYEQYF. CDR3 bases: TGTGCCAGCAGCTTAGCCGGGACTAGCTCCTACGAGCAGTACTTC.

This clonotype has a handful of counts. The chain carries TRBV7-6 and TRBJ2-1; 7 nucleotides align to TRBD2. The CDR3 totals 16 residues. V dropped 5 bases and J dropped 4; count of bases not matched to a gene: 11. Germline V gene sequence: CDR1 SGHVS, CDR2 FNYEAQ. The CDR3 reads CASSPAPGLQYNEQFF. Written as DNA, the CDR3 is TGTGCCAGCAGCCCTGCTCCGGGACTACAATACAATGAGCAGTTCTTC.

This clonotype was seen a handful of times. The chain has TRBV20-1 and TRBJ2-5; 14 bases match TRBD2. Germline CDR1 reads DFQATT; CDR2 reads SNEGSKA (reference sequence). The CDR3 has 16 amino acids. V lost 5 bases, J lost 5 bases, and 10 bases stayed unmatched. CDR3 bases: TGCAGTGCTGATCGACTAGCGGGGGGGCCTTCGGAGACCCAGTACTTC. It encodes CSADRLAGGPSETQYF.

V and J are TRBV4-2 and TRBJ1-1; 8 bases match TRBD1. Per germline, CDR1 LGHNA and CDR2 YNFKEQ. After removal of 1 base from V and 6 bases from J, the junction contained 7 bases not matched to a gene. The CDR3 totals 15 residues. In DNA, the CDR3 is TGTGCCAGCAGCCAAGTAGGACAGGGAGTCTCTGAAGCTTTCTTT. Amino acid sequence: CASSQVGQGVSEAFF.